Listed below are T cell receptor beta chains from one sample, sequenced in a study of OX40 agonist ivuxolimab in advanced cancers. Some clones are missing from TCRdb's copy, which holds only in-frame ones; the method was immunoSEQ multiplex PCR. The sample shows approximately 47,000 clones, 81% of them seen only once. This specimen was CD4+ or CD8+ T cells sorted from blood, taken in a trial of the OX40 agonist ivuxolimab. The source of these receptors is an adult with an advanced solid tumor such as melanoma, head and neck, liver or kidney cancer. Each CDR3 is given with its conserved first and last residue. The D gene is left open where the match is weak. Some rows have no size entry. The others give once, few or many, or a class for an expanded clone.

d_call,clone_size,j_call,v_call,cdr3_nt,cdr3_aa
-,-,TRBJ2-3,TRBV4-3,TGCGCCAGCAGCCAAGATTTCCGAGGGGTTGGCACAGATACGCAGTATTTT,CASSQDFRGVGTDTQYF
TRBD2,-,TRBJ2-4,TRBV14,TGTGCCAGCCCGAGACTAGCGGGAGGGCCTTTGGGAACCAAAAACATTCAGTACTTC,CASPRLAGGPLGTKNIQYF
-,-,TRBJ1-3,TRBV21-1,TGTGCCAGCGTGTTTACAGGTATCTACAGCTCTGGAAACACCATATATTTT,CASVFTGIYSSGNTIYF
-,few,TRBJ2-1,TRBV19,TGTGCCAGTGGGCTAGCATTCGGCTCCTACAATGAGCAGTTCTTC,CASGLAFGSYNEQFF
-,-,TRBJ2-1,TRBV9,TGTGCCAGCAACTCAGACCCTGCTAATGAGCAGTTCTTC,CASNSDPANEQFF
TRBD2,few,TRBJ2-1,TRBV7-9,TGTGCCAGCAGACCGGGACTAGCGGGAGGGCCGTCCTACAATGAGCAGTTCTTC,CASRPGLAGGPSYNEQFF
TRBD1,-,TRBJ1-1,TRBV6-5,TGTGCCAGCAACCGCCTAGACAGGGTTGGACCCGATGCTTTCTTT,CASNRLDRVGPDAFF
-,-,TRBJ1-5,TRBV15,TGTGCCACCAGCAGAGTCCCGAACCTGGGGCAGCCCCAGCATTTT,CATSRVPNLGQPQHF
-,-,TRBJ1-4,TRBV27,TGTGCCAGCAGTTCAGCTAATGAAAAACTGTTTTTT,CASSSANEKLFF
-,-,TRBJ2-4,TRBV18,TGTGCCAGCTCACCACTGGACGGTTCCAAAAACATTCAGTACTTC,CASSPLDGSKNIQYF
TRBD2,-,TRBJ2-1,TRBV25-1,TGTGCCAGCGGACTAGCGGATAATGAGCAGTTCTTC,CASGLADNEQFF
-,-,TRBJ2-1,TRBV11-2,TGTGCCAGCAGCTCCTGGGCGGAGCATGAGCAGTTCTTC,CASSSWAEHEQFF
-,once,TRBJ2-1,TRBV5-1,TGCGCCAGCAGCTTGTCCCTCTCCAGGGTAAGGAATGAGCAGTTCTTC,CASSLSLSRVRNEQFF
TRBD1,-,TRBJ2-7,TRBV10-3,TGTGCCATCAGTGCGGGACAGGGGATGAGCGAGCAGTACTTC,CAISAGQGMSEQYF
-,-,TRBJ2-5,TRBV11-3,TGTGCCAGCAGCTTAGATCCCCGCCTTCTGACAGTTTTCGAAGAGACCCAGTACTTC,CASSLDPRLLTVFEETQYF
-,-,TRBJ2-7,TRBV6-5,TGTGCCAGCAGCCCTGGGACTTTCGACGAGCAGTACTTC,CASSPGTFDEQYF
-,once,TRBJ1-4,TRBV15,TGTGCCACCAGCAGAGATCATCGGGGGGCGTCAGAAAAACTGTTTTTT,CATSRDHRGASEKLFF
TRBD2,-,TRBJ2-3,TRBV5-8,TGTGCCAGCAGCTTGACGGGAGCGGGAGGCACAGATACGCAGTATTTT,CASSLTGAGGTDTQYF
-,-,TRBJ2-1,TRBV25-1,TGTGCCAGCAGTGAATTTCGGCTGTCCTACCAGTTCTTC,CASSEFRLSYQFF
-,-,TRBJ1-2,TRBV19,TGTGCCAGTAGTATAAGCTCCTCGGCCAGGGAATACGGCTACACCTTC,CASSISSSAREYGYTF
TRBD1,medium-sized,TRBJ1-1,TRBV10-3,TGTGCCATCAGTGATCGAAGACAGGGGGACACTGAAGCTTTCTTT,CAISDRRQGDTEAFF
-,-,TRBJ2-7,TRBV5-1,TGCGCCAGCAGCTTGGAACTCCGTAGCGATCATAGTTACGAGCAGTACTTC,CASSLELRSDHSYEQYF
TRBD1,-,TRBJ2-7,TRBV6-6,TGTGCCAGCAGTTACGCGGGACAGGGGCGATACGAGCAGTACTTC,CASSYAGQGRYEQYF
-,-,TRBJ2-5,TRBV6-4,TGTGCCAGCAGTTCCCACGACACCGGGACGGAAGAGACCCAGTACTTC,CASSSHDTGTEETQYF
TRBD1,-,TRBJ2-5,TRBV5-6,TGTGCCAGCAGCTTGGGACAGGGTCCCTACAAAGAGACCCAGTACTTC,CASSLGQGPYKETQYF
-,-,TRBJ1-1,TRBV10-3,TGTGCCAGCACCCTCGGGGACACTGAAGCTTTCTTT,CASTLGDTEAFF
TRBD2,-,TRBJ2-1,TRBV6-5,TGTGCCAGCAGTACGCGGGAGGGGCACAATGAGCAGTTCTTC,CASSTREGHNEQFF
-,-,TRBJ1-1,TRBV7-8,TGTGCCAGCAGCTTCGTAGCGGGGGACACTGAAGCTTTCTTT,CASSFVAGDTEAFF
TRBD2,-,TRBJ2-7,TRBV14,TGTGCCAGCAGCTCGGTACGGGAGGGGTACGAGCAGTACTTC,CASSSVREGYEQYF
TRBD1,-,TRBJ2-7,TRBV18,TGTGCCAGCTCACGATCGACAGGGGCGCGCTACGAGCAGTACTTC,CASSRSTGARYEQYF
-,-,TRBJ2-7,TRBV25-1,TGTGCCAGCAGGAGGGGAGGAACCTACGAGCAGTACTTC,CASRRGGTYEQYF
TRBD1,-,TRBJ2-7,TRBV2,TGTGCCAGCAGTGCCGACAGGGCCCAAACATACTCCTACGAGCAGTACTTC,CASSADRAQTYSYEQYF
TRBD1,-,TRBJ2-7,TRBV15,TGTGCCACCAGCTACGGGACAGGGGCCTACGAGCAGTACTTC,CATSYGTGAYEQYF
TRBD1,-,TRBJ2-1,TRBV5-4,TGTGCCAGCAGCTCCACAACAGGGGGCCGGGGCAATGAGCAGTTCTTC,CASSSTTGGRGNEQFF
-,-,TRBJ2-1,TRBV18,TGTGCCAGCTCACAGAGCTCGGGGCTTTCCTACAATGAGCAGTTCTTC,CASSQSSGLSYNEQFF
-,-,TRBJ2-1,TRBV6-6,TGTGCCAGCAGTTACTCCACATACAATGAGCAGTTCTTC,CASSYSTYNEQFF
-,-,TRBJ2-1,TRBV11-2,TGTGCCAGCAGCTTAATGGGGGGGGCTGGGAGAGATGAGCAGTTCTTC,CASSLMGGAGRDEQFF
-,-,TRBJ2-7,TRBV29-1,TGCAGCGTCTCAGTGGCAGGAACAGGGGAGCAGTACTTC,CSVSVAGTGEQYF
-,-,TRBJ2-7,TRBV7-8,TGTGCCAGCAGCTTAACTCAGTGGGGCGTCAGCTCCTACGAGCAGTACTTC,CASSLTQWGVSSYEQYF
-,-,TRBJ1-1,TRBV11-2,TGTGCCAGCAGCAAAGACCCGAACACTGAAGCTTTCTTT,CASSKDPNTEAFF
TRBD2,-,TRBJ2-1,TRBV29-1,TGCAGCGTTTGGGATAGCGGGAGGGCCAGGAATGAGCAGTTCTTC,CSVWDSGRARNEQFF
-,-,TRBJ2-2,TRBV5-1,TGCGCCAGCAGCTTGGTACAGAACACCGGGGAGCTGTTTTTT,CASSLVQNTGELFF
-,-,TRBJ2-5,TRBV5-1,TGCGCCAGCAGCCTTGAGGGGGGTTTGGAGACCCAGTACTTC,CASSLEGGLETQYF
TRBD2,-,TRBJ2-1,TRBV6-4,TGTGCCAGCAGTCCCCTAGCGGGGGGGGGCCACAATGAGCAGTTCTTC,CASSPLAGGGHNEQFF
TRBD1,-,TRBJ2-7,TRBV6-1,TGTGCCAGCAGTGAAATGGGGACAGGGCTCTCCTACGAGCAGTACTTC,CASSEMGTGLSYEQYF